This TCR beta chain was identified during a study of beta chain features in type 1 diabetes. As for the study in general: The examined sorted cells totaled around 100,000,000 across samples.

Every isolated RNA sample was fully reverse transcribed, so sequencing captured expressed TCRB transcripts. TCRdb's table, derived via immunoSEQ multiplex PCR, lists solely in-frame clones and lacks some. The sample shows 300,000 or so clones, around 7.6% of them seen only once. As to this clone: Antigen specificity is unknown.

Germline lookup yields CDR1 SGHRS and CDR2 YFSETQ. The CDR3 totals 15 residues. V lost 4 bases and J 0 bases, leaving 10 bases between the germline ends. Notes on the study in general: Whatever favoring of shorter templates PCR might show would apply equally to patients and controls. Shorter TCRB CDR3s, moderately but significantly so, marked every one of the four CD4+ subsets in Type 1 diabetes patients.

The chain links TRBV5-1 to TRBJ1-4, with D unresolved. The clonotype was recovered from a woman between 18 and 29 years old in good health. Input material: central memory CD4+ T cells from blood. The CDR3 loop is CASSTGFATNEKLFF. The CDR3 DNA reads TGCGCCAGCAGCACCGGGTTTGCAACTAATGAAAAACTGTTTTTT.